This T cell receptor beta chain is from a study of control samples from healthy donors and cancer patients. The CDR3 is 13 residues long. Germline CDR1 is MNHNS and CDR2 is SASEGT. V lost 3 bases and J lost 8, with 13 bases in between. The table came from immunoSEQ multiplex PCR; TCRdb's copy has only in-frame clones and leaves some out. The sample has about 89,000 clones; approximately 87% are singletons. The clonotype was recovered from a woman in her 40s in good health. The specimen was blood. This sequence joins TRBV6-1 and TRBJ1-1; D is uncertain. CDR3 loop: CASSEKSFREAFF. CDR3 nucleotides: TGTGCCAGCAGTGAGAAGAGTTTCCGCGAAGCTTTCTTT.